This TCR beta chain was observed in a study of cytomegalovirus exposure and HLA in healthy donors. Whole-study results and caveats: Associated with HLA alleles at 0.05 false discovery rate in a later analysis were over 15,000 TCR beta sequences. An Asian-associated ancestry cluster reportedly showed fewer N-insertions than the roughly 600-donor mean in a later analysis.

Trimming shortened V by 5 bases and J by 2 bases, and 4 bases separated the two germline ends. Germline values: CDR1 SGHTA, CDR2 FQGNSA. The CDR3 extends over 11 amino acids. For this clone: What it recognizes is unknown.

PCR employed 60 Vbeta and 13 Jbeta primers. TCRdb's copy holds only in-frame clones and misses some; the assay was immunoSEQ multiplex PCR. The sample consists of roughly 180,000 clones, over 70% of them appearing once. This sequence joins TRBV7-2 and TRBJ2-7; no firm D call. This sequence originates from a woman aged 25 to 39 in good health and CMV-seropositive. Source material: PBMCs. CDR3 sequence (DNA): TGTGCCAGCAGCCGTGCCTACGAGCAGTACTTC. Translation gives CASSRAYEQYF.